One T cell receptor beta chain is described in this entry. This clone turned up a few times. What this receptor recognizes is not known. No base quality values were provided; no much bigger clone lies one nucleotide off. These data originate in a study of blood T cell repertoires in COVID-19 (dated by TCRdb to the early 2020s). Regarding the study in general: Collaborator samples came from the United States, Italy and Spain and covered acute and convalescent phases of COVID-19. The material from the prospective study consisted of cDNA or gDNA derived from T cells, B-cell-depleted T cells, or PBMCs. The samples were drawn from the first 160 participants of the ongoing ImmuneRACE study and from roughly 1,300 subjects provided by 6 global collaborators. Nearly every sample came with metadata listing a de-identified subject ID, COVID-19 status, age in years and sex. The repertoires were released in a freely available public database intended as a resource for research on the immune response to SARS-CoV-2. The dataset comprised deeply sampled blood TCRbeta repertoires from subjects exposed to, actively infected with, or recovered from COVID-19. Where available, HLA class I and class II types were taken from metadata supplied by the sample provider and were not determined by assay-based typing. Results and caveats for the whole study, not just this receptor: The quantity of clinical and demographic metadata differed by source and by participant and was supplied without curation.

The immunoSEQ Assay, a bias-controlled multiplex PCR, was used to amplify TCRbeta CDR3 regions from genomic DNA. As for how the authors treated the data: Nucleated cell counts per sample were estimated from amplification of reference gene primers within the assay. To quantify the absolute abundance of each unique TCRbeta CDR3 rearrangement, sequence reads were collapsed and filtered. For each sample, productive Simpson clonality was calculated by taking the square root of Simpson's diversity index across productive rearrangements. TCRdb carries this immuneACCESS record with in-frame sequences only. Its versions omit some clonotypes, under half of them owing to an unresolved V gene in the studies checked, with the rest unexplained. The D gene and trimming were derived from the DNA, and the V and J assignments and clone size from that table. The sample records about 60,000 clones, 90% of which are singletons. The ten top clones hold 13% of the sample.

The germline V gene gives CDR1 as SGHVS and CDR2 as FQNEAQ. Including the terminal cysteine and phenylalanine, the CDR3 comprises 13 residues. This entry keeps only the CDR3 DNA: 39 bases, framed from base 1. V has 10 bases trimmed and J has 2 bases trimmed; junction bases matching no gene number 7. Each collaborating institution followed its own protocols to collect whole blood in K2EDTA tubes. For TCRbeta analysis, collaborators shipped samples in one of three forms: frozen whole blood, isolated PBMCs, or DNA extracted from either of those sample types. Sequencing was done on a sample of peripheral blood. The clonotype comes from a man aged 55 to 70 with active COVID-19. The V and J genes are TRBV7-8 and TRBJ2-7, with 8 bases matching TRBD1. The CDR3 region reads CATAGQVAYEQYF. The DNA sequence is given as TGTGCCACCGCGGGACAGGTCGCCTACGAGCAGTACTTC.